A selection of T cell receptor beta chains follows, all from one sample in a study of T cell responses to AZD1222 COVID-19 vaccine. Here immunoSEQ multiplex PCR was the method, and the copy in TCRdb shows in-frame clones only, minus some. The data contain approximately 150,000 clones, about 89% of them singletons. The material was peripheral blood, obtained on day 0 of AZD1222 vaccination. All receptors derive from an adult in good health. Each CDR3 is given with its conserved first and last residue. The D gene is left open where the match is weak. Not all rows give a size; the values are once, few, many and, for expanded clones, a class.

CDR3 protein: CASSFSAGTNQPQHF; CDR3 DNA: TGTGCCAGCAGTTTCTCCGCAGGGACCAATCAGCCCCAGCATTTT; clone size: -; J gene: TRBJ1-5; D gene: -; V gene: TRBV28
CDR3 protein: CASSRLAPANTGELFF; CDR3 DNA: TGTGCCAGCAGCCGACTAGCGCCCGCGAACACCGGGGAGCTGTTTTTT; clone size: -; J gene: TRBJ2-2; D gene: TRBD2; V gene: TRBV6-2/TRBV6-3
CDR3 protein: CASRLRETGGTDTQYF; CDR3 DNA: TGTGCCAGCAGACTCCGAGAGACAGGGGGGACAGATACGCAGTATTTT; clone size: -; J gene: TRBJ2-3; D gene: TRBD1; V gene: TRBV27
CDR3 protein: CASSYIDRGNSPLHF; CDR3 DNA: TGTGCCAGCAGTTACATTGACAGGGGCAATTCACCCCTCCACTTT; clone size: once; J gene: TRBJ1-6; D gene: TRBD1; V gene: TRBV6-5
CDR3 protein: CASSTRRYEQYF; CDR3 DNA: TGTGCCAGCAGTACCCGGAGATACGAGCAGTACTTC; clone size: -; J gene: TRBJ2-7; D gene: -; V gene: TRBV12-3/TRBV12-4
CDR3 protein: CASSHTRDRDYGYTF; CDR3 DNA: TGCGCCAGCAGCCACACCAGGGACAGGGACTATGGCTACACCTTC; clone size: -; J gene: TRBJ1-2; D gene: TRBD1; V gene: TRBV4-1
CDR3 protein: CASRRASEPQHF; CDR3 DNA: TGTGCCAGTCGACGGGCTTCCGAGCCCCAGCATTTT; clone size: -; J gene: TRBJ1-5; D gene: -; V gene: TRBV19
CDR3 protein: CASSLSNAFNEKLFF; CDR3 DNA: TGTGCCAGCAGCTTGAGTAACGCTTTTAATGAAAAACTGTTTTTT; clone size: -; J gene: TRBJ1-4; D gene: -; V gene: TRBV7-2
CDR3 protein: CASSAQDRGPGNTIYF; CDR3 DNA: TGTGCCAGCTCAGCGCAGGACAGGGGGCCTGGAAACACCATATATTTT; clone size: -; J gene: TRBJ1-3; D gene: TRBD1; V gene: TRBV18
CDR3 protein: CASSERGNTEAFF; CDR3 DNA: TGTGCCAGCAGTGAACGCGGAAACACTGAAGCTTTCTTT; clone size: -; J gene: TRBJ1-1; D gene: -; V gene: TRBV6-4
CDR3 protein: CSALDRGMETQYF; CDR3 DNA: TGCAGCGCCTTGGACAGGGGGATGGAGACCCAGTACTTC; clone size: few; J gene: TRBJ2-5; D gene: TRBD1; V gene: TRBV29-1
CDR3 protein: CASKPRGMNTEAFF; CDR3 DNA: TGTGCCAGCAAACCCAGGGGCATGAACACTGAAGCTTTCTTT; clone size: -; J gene: TRBJ1-1; D gene: -; V gene: TRBV19
CDR3 protein: CASTPGVGYTF; CDR3 DNA: TGTGCCAGCACCCCGGGGGTTGGCTACACCTTC; clone size: -; J gene: TRBJ1-2; D gene: -; V gene: TRBV6-5
CDR3 protein: CASSFLRNTEAFF; CDR3 DNA: TGTGCCAGCAGTTTTTTACGGAACACTGAAGCTTTCTTT; clone size: -; J gene: TRBJ1-1; D gene: -; V gene: TRBV12-3/TRBV12-4
CDR3 protein: CASSDYPQSRRYF; CDR3 DNA: TGTGCCAGCAGTGACTACCCTCAGTCTCGTCGATACTTC; clone size: -; J gene: TRBJ1-2; D gene: -; V gene: TRBV6-4
CDR3 protein: CASSPPVDRGYEQYF; CDR3 DNA: TGTGCCAGCTCACCACCGGTCGACAGGGGCTACGAGCAGTACTTC; clone size: -; J gene: TRBJ2-7; D gene: TRBD1; V gene: TRBV18